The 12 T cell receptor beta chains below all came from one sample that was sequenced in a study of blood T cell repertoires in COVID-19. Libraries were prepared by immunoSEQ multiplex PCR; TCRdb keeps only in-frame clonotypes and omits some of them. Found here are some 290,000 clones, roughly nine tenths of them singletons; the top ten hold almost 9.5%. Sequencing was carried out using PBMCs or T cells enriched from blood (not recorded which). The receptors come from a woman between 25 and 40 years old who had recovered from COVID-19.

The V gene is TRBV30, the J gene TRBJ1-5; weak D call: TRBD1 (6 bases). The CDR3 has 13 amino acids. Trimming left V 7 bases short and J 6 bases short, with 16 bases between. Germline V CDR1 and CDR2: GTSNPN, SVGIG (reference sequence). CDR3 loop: CASGGGGGQPQHF. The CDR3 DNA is TGTGCCTCCGGTGGGGGCGGTGGTCAGCCCCAGCATTTT.

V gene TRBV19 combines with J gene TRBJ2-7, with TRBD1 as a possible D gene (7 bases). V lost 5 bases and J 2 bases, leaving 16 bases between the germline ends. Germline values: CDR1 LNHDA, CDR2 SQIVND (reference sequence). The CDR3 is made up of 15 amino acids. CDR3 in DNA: TGTGCCAGTAGTCCAGGGGGACTGGATACCTACGAGCAGTACTTC. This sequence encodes CASSPGGLDTYEQYF. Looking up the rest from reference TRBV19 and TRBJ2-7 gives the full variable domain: DGGITQSPKYLFRKEGQNVTLSCEQNLNHDAMYWYRQDPGQGLRLIYYSQIVNDFQKGDIAEGYSVSREKKESFPLTVTSAQKNPTAFYLCASSPGGLDTYEQYFGPGTRLTVT.

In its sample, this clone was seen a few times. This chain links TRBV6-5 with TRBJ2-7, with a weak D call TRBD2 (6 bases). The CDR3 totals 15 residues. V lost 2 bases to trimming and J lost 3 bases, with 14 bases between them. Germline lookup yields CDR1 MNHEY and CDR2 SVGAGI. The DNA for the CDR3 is TGTGCCAGCAGTTACCGGTCGGGGAGGAGCTACGAGCAGTACTTC. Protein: CASSYRSGRSYEQYF.

CDR3 DNA: TGCGCCAGCAGTCTAATGGGACAGGGTGGTGGCTACACCTTC. It translates to CASSLMGQGGGYTF. The rearrangement links TRBV10-2 to TRBJ1-2, with 9 bases identical to TRBD1. CDR1 and CDR2 (germline): WSHSY, SAAADI. V lost 5 bases and J lost 7; bases outside the gene matches: 8. The CDR3 extends over 14 amino acids.

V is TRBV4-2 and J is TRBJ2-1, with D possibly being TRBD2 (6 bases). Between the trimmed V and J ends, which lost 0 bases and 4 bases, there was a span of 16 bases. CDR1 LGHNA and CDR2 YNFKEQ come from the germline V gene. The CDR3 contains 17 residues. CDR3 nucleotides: TGTGCCAGCAGCCAAGATGGTCGCGGGATATCTTACAATGAGCAGTTCTTC. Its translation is CASSQDGRGISYNEQFF.

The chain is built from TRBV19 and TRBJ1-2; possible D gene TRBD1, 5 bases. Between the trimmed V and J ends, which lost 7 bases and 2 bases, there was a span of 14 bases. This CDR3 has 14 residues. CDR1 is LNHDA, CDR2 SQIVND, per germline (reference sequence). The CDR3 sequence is CASKEQGRNYGYTF. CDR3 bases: TGTGCCAGTAAGGAGCAGGGAAGAAACTATGGCTACACCTTC.

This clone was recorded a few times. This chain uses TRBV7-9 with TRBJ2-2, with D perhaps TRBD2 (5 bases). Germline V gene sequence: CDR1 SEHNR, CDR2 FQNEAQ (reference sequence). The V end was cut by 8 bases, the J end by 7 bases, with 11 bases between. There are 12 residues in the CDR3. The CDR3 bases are TGTGCCAGCGAAGGACTTCACGGGGAGCTGTTTTTT. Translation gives CASEGLHGELFF.

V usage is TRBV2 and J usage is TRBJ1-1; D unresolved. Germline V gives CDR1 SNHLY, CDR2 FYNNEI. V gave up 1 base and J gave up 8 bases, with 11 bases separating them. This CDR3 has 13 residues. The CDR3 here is CASSEGPSSEAFF. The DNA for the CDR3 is TGTGCCAGCAGTGAAGGGCCTAGCTCGGAAGCTTTCTTT. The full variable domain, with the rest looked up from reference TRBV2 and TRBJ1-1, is EPEVTQTPSHQVTQMGQEVILRCVPISNHLYFYWYRQILGQKVEFLVSFYNNEISEKSEIFDDQFSVERPDGSNFTLKIRSTKLEDSAMYFCASSEGPSSEAFFGQGTRLTVV.

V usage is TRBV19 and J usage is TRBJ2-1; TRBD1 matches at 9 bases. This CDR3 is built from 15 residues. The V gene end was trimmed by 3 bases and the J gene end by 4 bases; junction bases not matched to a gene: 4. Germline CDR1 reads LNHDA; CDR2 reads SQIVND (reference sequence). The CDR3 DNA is TGTGCCAGTAGTATGACAGGGGGGGTTTACAATGAGCAGTTCTTC. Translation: CASSMTGGVYNEQFF.

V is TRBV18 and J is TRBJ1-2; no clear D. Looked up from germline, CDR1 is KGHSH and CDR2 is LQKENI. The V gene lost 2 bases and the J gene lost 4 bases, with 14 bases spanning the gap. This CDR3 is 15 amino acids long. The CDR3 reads CASSPMSGVSYGYTF. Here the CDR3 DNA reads TGTGCCAGCTCACCAATGTCAGGTGTAAGCTATGGCTACACCTTC.

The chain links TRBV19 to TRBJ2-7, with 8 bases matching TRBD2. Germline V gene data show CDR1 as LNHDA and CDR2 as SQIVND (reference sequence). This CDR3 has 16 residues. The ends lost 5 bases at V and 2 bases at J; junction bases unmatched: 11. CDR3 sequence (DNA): TGTGCCAGTAGTGGAGGAAGGAGCGGGAGTACCTACGAGCAGTACTTC. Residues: CASSGGRSGSTYEQYF.

CDR3 amino acids: CASSETAISNQPQHF. The CDR3 region has the DNA TGTGCCAGCAGCGAAACAGCCATTAGCAATCAGCCCCAGCATTTT. The chain joins TRBV28 to TRBJ1-5; the D is unclear. The germline gives CDR1 MDHEN, CDR2 SYDVKM. V lost 6 bases and J 0 bases, leaving 12 bases between the germline ends. The CDR3 runs to 15 residues.